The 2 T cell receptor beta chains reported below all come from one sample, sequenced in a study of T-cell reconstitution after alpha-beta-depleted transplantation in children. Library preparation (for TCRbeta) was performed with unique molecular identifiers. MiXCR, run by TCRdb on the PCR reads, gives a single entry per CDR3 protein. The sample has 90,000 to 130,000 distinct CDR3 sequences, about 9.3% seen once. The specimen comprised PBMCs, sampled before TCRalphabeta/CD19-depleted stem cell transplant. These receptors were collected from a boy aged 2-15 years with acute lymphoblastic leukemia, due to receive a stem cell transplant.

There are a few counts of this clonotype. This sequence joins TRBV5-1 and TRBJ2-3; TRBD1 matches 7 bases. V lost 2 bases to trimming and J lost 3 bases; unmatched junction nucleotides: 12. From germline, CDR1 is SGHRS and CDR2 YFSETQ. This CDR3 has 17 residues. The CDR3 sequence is CASSFEDRWKVTDTQYF. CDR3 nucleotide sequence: TGCGCCAGCAGCTTCGAGGACAGGTGGAAAGTGACAGATACGCAGTATTTT.

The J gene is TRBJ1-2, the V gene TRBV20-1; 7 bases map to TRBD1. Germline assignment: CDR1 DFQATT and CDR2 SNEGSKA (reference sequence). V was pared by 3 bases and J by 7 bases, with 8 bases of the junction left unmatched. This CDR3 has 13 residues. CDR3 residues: CSASRDSGPGYTF. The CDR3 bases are TGCAGTGCTAGCAGGGACAGTGGGCCTGGCTACACCTTC.